This is a list of T cell receptor beta chains from one sample in a study of blood T cell repertoires in COVID-19. Profiled with immunoSEQ multiplex PCR; TCRdb holds only in-frame clones, not every one. The sample consists of tens of thousands of clones, roughly 90% of them appearing once. The sequenced sample consisted of peripheral blood. Source of these receptors: a woman older than 75 with acute or convalescent COVID-19. Both conserved end residues are part of each CDR3. The order of the fields is D gene, V gene, J gene, clone size, CDR3 DNA, CDR3 protein. D genes are given only for firm matches. Size tells how often a clone was seen (once, few, many) or the class of an expanded clone, and some rows leave it out.

>.|TRBV3-1/TRBV3-2|TRBJ1-5|.
TGTGCCAGCAGCCAAGATACGGGGGGGGGTCAGCCCCAGCATTTT
CASSQDTGGGQPQHF
>TRBD2|TRBV4-2|TRBJ2-1|.
TGTGCCAGCAGCCACCGGACTAGCGGGGGGGCTGGTGAGCAGTTCTTC
CASSHRTSGGAGEQFF
>.|TRBV9|TRBJ2-3|.
TGTGCCAGCAGCGTGTCGTCAGGCTCGCTACGCACAGATACGCAGTATTTT
CASSVSSGSLRTDTQYF
>TRBD2|TRBV5-4|TRBJ2-5|.
TGTGCCAGCAGCCGCGCTCGACTAGCGATAGAGACCCAGTACTTC
CASSRARLAIETQYF
>.|TRBV5-4|TRBJ2-7|.
TGTGCCAGCGGTGCGGGACTTGGCGTTAACGAGCAGTACTTC
CASGAGLGVNEQYF
>.|TRBV7-2|TRBJ1-6|.
TGTGCCAGCAGCTCCCTAACAGGGCATAATTCACCCCTCCACTTT
CASSSLTGHNSPLHF
>.|TRBV6-5|TRBJ1-3|once
TGTGCCAGCACCGGCGGGGGCCCTGGAAACACCATATATTTT
CASTGGGPGNTIYF
>.|TRBV2|TRBJ2-7|.
TGTGCCAGCAGCGTGGACAGCTCCTACGAGCAGTACTTC
CASSVDSSYEQYF
>TRBD1|TRBV5-1|TRBJ2-6|.
TGCGCCAGCAGTCCGGGACAGGGAAGGTCTGGGGCCAACGTCCTGACTTTC
CASSPGQGRSGANVLTF
>.|TRBV5-4|TRBJ2-7|.
TGTGCCAGCAGCTTGGTAGGAGAAACCTACGAGCAGTACTTC
CASSLVGETYEQYF
>TRBD1|TRBV3-1/TRBV3-2|TRBJ1-2|.
TGTGCCAGCAGCCGCGGGACAGTCCCCTATGGCTACACCTTC
CASSRGTVPYGYTF
>.|TRBV6-1|TRBJ1-6|.
TGTGCCAGCAGTGAATTCGGGGATTGGTCCTATAATTCACCCCTCCACTTT
CASSEFGDWSYNSPLHF
>TRBD1|TRBV5-1|TRBJ2-2|.
TGCGCCAGCTTCCGACAGGGACCGATGTCCGGGGAGCTGTTTTTT
CASFRQGPMSGELFF
>TRBD1|TRBV28|TRBJ1-5|.
TGTGCCAGCAGTAGGACAGGCGCAAGCAATCAGCCCCAGCATTTT
CASSRTGASNQPQHF
>TRBD2|TRBV27|TRBJ2-3|.
TGTGCCAGCAGTCCACGACTAGCGGGTTTTTCAGATACGCAGTATTTT
CASSPRLAGFSDTQYF
>TRBD1|TRBV19|TRBJ1-4|.
TGTGCCAGTAGCCGGCAGGGGGAGAAACTGTTTTTT
CASSRQGEKLFF
>.|TRBV4-3|TRBJ2-1|.
TGCGCCAGCAGCCAAGAAGGGGGAACAGGGAGGGGTGAGCAGTTCTTC
CASSQEGGTGRGEQFF
>TRBD2|TRBV5-4|TRBJ2-2|.
TGTGCCAGCAGCGCGACTAGCGGGAGCACCGGGGAGCTGTTTTTT
CASSATSGSTGELFF
>TRBD2|TRBV7-3|TRBJ2-1|once
TGTGCCAGCAGCTTCACTAGCGGGTCCTACAATGAGCAGTTCTTC
CASSFTSGSYNEQFF
>.|TRBV11-3|TRBJ2-7|.
TGTGCCAGCAGCTCAAGTCCGGGCTACGAGCAGTACTTC
CASSSSPGYEQYF
>.|TRBV7-6|TRBJ1-6|.
TGTGCCAGCAGCTTAGAGCCGGGGGATAGCTCCTATAATTCACCCCTCCACTTT
CASSLEPGDSSYNSPLHF
>.|TRBV6-2/TRBV6-3|TRBJ1-2|.
TGTGCCAGCAGCCACGGACAGAGATATGGCTACACCTTC
CASSHGQRYGYTF
>TRBD1|TRBV19|TRBJ2-2|.
TGTGCCAGTAGTCAAACCGGGACAGGGGGAGCCGGGGAGCTGTTTTTT
CASSQTGTGGAGELFF
>.|TRBV5-1|TRBJ1-1|.
TGCGCCAGCAGCAAGAACTCAGGTTTGAACACTGAAGCTTTCTTT
CASSKNSGLNTEAFF
>.|TRBV11-2|TRBJ2-7|.
TGTGCCAGCAGCTCGACCTCAGGATCCTACGAGCAGTACTTC
CASSSTSGSYEQYF
>TRBD1|TRBV5-1|TRBJ1-2|few
TGCGCCAGCAGCCTCACAGGGGGCCAGGACTATGGCTACACCTTC
CASSLTGGQDYGYTF
>.|TRBV19|TRBJ1-4|.
TGTGCCAGTAGTATTGCTGGGGAGAGTGAAAAACTGTTTTTT
CASSIAGESEKLFF
>TRBD2|TRBV28|TRBJ2-1|once
TGTGCCAGCATTACCGGGACTAGGACCTACAATGAGCAGTTCTTC
CASITGTRTYNEQFF
>.|TRBV5-4|TRBJ1-2|.
TGTGCCAGCAGCTCACAGAGTGGCTACACCTTC
CASSSQSGYTF
>.|TRBV4-2|TRBJ1-3|once
TGTGCCAGCAGCCAAGATAAGGCGGCTGGAAACACCATATATTTT
CASSQDKAAGNTIYF
>.|TRBV5-4|TRBJ2-5|.
TGTGCCAGCAGCTTGGATCGGGAGACCCAGTACTTC
CASSLDRETQYF
>TRBD1|TRBV5-3|TRBJ1-2|.
TGTGCCAGAAGCGAGGACAGGGCCGGCTATGGCTACACCTTC
CARSEDRAGYGYTF
>TRBD1|TRBV19|TRBJ2-2|.
TGTGCCAGTAGAATTGGGACAGGGAACACCGGGGAGCTGTTTTTT
CASRIGTGNTGELFF
>.|TRBV11-3|TRBJ2-1|few
TGTGCCAGCAGCATGACTGGCTCACGGCAGTTCTTC
CASSMTGSRQFF
>.|TRBV12-3/TRBV12-4|TRBJ2-3|.
TGTGCCAGCAGCAGGGATCGCCAGCCCCAGTATTTT
CASSRDRQPQYF
>TRBD1|TRBV5-6|TRBJ1-6|.
TGTGCCAGCACCTTCCGACAGGGGTCTAATTCACCCCTCCACTTT
CASTFRQGSNSPLHF
>TRBD1|TRBV4-1|TRBJ1-6|.
TGCGCCAGCGCGGGCCGACAGGGGTACGCACCCCTCCACTTT
CASAGRQGYAPLHF
>TRBD2|TRBV5-4|TRBJ2-5|.
TGTGCCAGCAGCTTGAGCGGGAGGGCGAGGGAGACCCAGTACTTC
CASSLSGRARETQYF
>TRBD2|TRBV2|TRBJ2-3|once
TGTGCCAGCAGGGGGGGACTAGCGGGACCTACGACAGATACGCAGTATTTT
CASRGGLAGPTTDTQYF
>TRBD1|TRBV4-1|TRBJ1-6|.
TGCGCCAGCAGCCAAGAGGACAGGGAAAATTCACCCCTCCACTTT
CASSQEDRENSPLHF
>.|TRBV5-6|TRBJ1-4|.
TGTGCCAGCAGCCGGGGTGGTGAGCTTAATGAAAAACTGTTTTTT
CASSRGGELNEKLFF
>TRBD2|TRBV19|TRBJ2-2|.
TGTGCCAGTAGTATCAGGAGCGGGAGTGGTACCGGGGAGCTGTTTTTT
CASSIRSGSGTGELFF
>.|TRBV5-5|TRBJ1-2|few
TGTGCCAGCAGCCCGGCGACAGCCAACTATGGCTACACCTTC
CASSPATANYGYTF
>TRBD2|TRBV3-1/TRBV3-2|TRBJ2-7|.
TGTGCCAGCAGCCAGGCTAGCGGAAACTACGAGCAGTACTTC
CASSQASGNYEQYF
>.|TRBV5-1|TRBJ1-1|.
TGCGCCAGCAGCTTGGCTCAGGCCACTGAAGCTTTCTTT
CASSLAQATEAFF
>.|TRBV3-1/TRBV3-2|TRBJ2-2|.
TGTGCCAGCACCACAACGGGGAAAACCGGGGAGCTGTTTTTT
CASTTTGKTGELFF
>.|TRBV5-6|TRBJ1-1|.
TGTGCCAGCAGCTTCTACTTGAACACTGAAGCTTTCTTT
CASSFYLNTEAFF
>.|TRBV7-3|TRBJ2-6|.
TGTGCCAGCAGCCCCCTCGACGGGGTGGGTGGGGCCAACGTCCTGACTTTC
CASSPLDGVGGANVLTF
>TRBD2|TRBV6-6|TRBJ2-6|.
TGTGCCAGCAGGGGGGGGGAAGTTGGGGCCAACGTCCTGACTTTC
CASRGGEVGANVLTF
>TRBD1|TRBV7-8|TRBJ1-5|.
TGTGCCAGCAGCCCCGTGGGGGCAGGGGGCTATCAGCCCCAGCATTTT
CASSPVGAGGYQPQHF
>TRBD1|TRBV15|TRBJ1-2|.
TGTGCCACCAGCAGAGATCGGACAGGGTTGGGCTACACCTTC
CATSRDRTGLGYTF
>.|TRBV29-1|TRBJ1-2|.
TGCAGCGTTGAAACAGGGAGAGGCTACACCTTC
CSVETGRGYTF
>.|TRBV4-2|TRBJ1-6|.
TGTGCCAGCAGCCAAGTCCGGGATTCACCCCTCCACTTT
CASSQVRDSPLHF
>.|TRBV21-1|TRBJ2-4|.
TGTGCCAGCAGCCTGGGGGGGAGAGCCAAAAACATTCAGTACTTC
CASSLGGRAKNIQYF
>TRBD2|TRBV28|TRBJ2-2|.
TGTGCCAGCAGTTCTAGCGGGAGAGGCGGGGAGCTGTTTTTT
CASSSSGRGGELFF
>TRBD1|TRBV11-2|TRBJ1-4|once
TGTGCCAGCAGCTCTCGAGGGACAGGAGAAAAACTGTTTTTT
CASSSRGTGEKLFF